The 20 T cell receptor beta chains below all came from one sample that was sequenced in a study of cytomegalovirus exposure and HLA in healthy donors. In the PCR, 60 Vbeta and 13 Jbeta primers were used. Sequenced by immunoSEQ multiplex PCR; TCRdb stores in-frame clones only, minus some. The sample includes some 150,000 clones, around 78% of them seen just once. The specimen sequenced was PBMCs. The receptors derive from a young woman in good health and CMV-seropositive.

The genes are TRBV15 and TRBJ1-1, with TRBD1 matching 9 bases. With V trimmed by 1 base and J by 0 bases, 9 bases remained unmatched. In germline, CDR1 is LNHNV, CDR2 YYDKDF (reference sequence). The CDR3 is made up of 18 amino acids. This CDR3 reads CATSRGGDRVGLNTEAFF. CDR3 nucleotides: TGTGCCACCAGCAGAGGGGGGGACAGGGTTGGGCTGAACACTGAAGCTTTCTTT.

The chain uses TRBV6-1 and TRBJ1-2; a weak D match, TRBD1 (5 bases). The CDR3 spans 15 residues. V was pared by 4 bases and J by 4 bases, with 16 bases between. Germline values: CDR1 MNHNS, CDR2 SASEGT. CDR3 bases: TGTGCCAGCAGTGGCCCCTCGACAGTGGTCTATGGCTACACCTTC. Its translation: CASSGPSTVVYGYTF.

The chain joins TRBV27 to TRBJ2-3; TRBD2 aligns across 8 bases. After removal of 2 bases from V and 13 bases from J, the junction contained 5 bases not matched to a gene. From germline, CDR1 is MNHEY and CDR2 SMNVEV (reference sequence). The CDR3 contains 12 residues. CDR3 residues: CASSLQRGFKYF. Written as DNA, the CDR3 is TGTGCCAGCAGTTTACAGCGGGGGTTTAAGTATTTT.

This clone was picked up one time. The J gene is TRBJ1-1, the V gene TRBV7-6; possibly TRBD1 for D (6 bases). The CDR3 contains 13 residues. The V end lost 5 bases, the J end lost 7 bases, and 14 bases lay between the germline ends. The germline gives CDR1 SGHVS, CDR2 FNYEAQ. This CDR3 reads CASSANPGDEAFF. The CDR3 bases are TGTGCCAGCAGCGCCAACCCAGGGGATGAAGCTTTCTTT.

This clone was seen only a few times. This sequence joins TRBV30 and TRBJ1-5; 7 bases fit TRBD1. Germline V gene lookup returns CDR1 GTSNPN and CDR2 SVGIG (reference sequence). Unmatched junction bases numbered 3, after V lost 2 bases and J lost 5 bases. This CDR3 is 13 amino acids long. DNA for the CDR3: TGTGCCTGGAGTTTAGGGGGCCATCAGCCCCAGCATTTT. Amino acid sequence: CAWSLGGHQPQHF.

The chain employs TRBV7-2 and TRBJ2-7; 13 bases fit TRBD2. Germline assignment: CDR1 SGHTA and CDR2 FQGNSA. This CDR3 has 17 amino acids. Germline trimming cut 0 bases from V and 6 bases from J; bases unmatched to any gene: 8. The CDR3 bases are TGTGCCAGCAGCTTAGCGGGACTAGCGGGGTACCCTCCCGAGCAGTACTTC. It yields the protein CASSLAGLAGYPPEQYF. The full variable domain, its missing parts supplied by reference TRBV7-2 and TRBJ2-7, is GAGVSQSPSNKVTEKGKDVELRCDPISGHTALYWYRQSLGQGLEFLIYFQGNSAPDKSGLPSDRFSAERTGGSVSTLTIQRTQQEDSAVYLCASSLAGLAGYPPEQYFGPGTRLTVT.

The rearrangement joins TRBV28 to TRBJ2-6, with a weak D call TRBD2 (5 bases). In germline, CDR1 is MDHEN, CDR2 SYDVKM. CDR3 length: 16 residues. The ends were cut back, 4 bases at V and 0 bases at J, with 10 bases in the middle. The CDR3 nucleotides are TGTGCCAGCAGTTCGGGGTATGGCTCTGGGGCCAACGTCCTGACTTTC. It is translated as CASSSGYGSGANVLTF.

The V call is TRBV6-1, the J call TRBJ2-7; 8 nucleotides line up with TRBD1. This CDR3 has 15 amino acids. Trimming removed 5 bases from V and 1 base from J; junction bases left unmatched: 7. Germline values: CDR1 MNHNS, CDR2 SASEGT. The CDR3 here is CASSPDRALSYEQYF. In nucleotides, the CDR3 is TGTGCCAGCAGTCCGGACAGGGCCCTGTCCTACGAGCAGTACTTC.

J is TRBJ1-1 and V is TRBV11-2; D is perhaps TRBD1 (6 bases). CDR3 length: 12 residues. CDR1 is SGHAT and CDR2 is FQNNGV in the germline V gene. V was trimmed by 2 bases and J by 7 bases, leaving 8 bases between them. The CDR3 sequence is CASSLNRDEAFF. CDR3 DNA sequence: TGTGCCAGCAGCTTAAACAGGGATGAAGCTTTCTTT.

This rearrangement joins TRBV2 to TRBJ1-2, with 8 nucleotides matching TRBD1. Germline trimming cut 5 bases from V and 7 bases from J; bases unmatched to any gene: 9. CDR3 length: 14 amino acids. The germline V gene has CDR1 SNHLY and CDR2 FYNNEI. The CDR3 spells CASSQGQGARGYTF. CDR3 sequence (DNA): TGTGCCAGCAGTCAGGGCCAGGGGGCGCGTGGCTACACCTTC.

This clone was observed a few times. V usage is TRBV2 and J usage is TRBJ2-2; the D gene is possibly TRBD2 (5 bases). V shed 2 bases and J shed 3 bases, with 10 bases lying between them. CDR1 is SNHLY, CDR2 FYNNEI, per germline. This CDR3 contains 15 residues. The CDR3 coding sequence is TGTGCCAGCAGTGAACTAGCTGGGTACACCGGGGAGCTGTTTTTT. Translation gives CASSELAGYTGELFF.

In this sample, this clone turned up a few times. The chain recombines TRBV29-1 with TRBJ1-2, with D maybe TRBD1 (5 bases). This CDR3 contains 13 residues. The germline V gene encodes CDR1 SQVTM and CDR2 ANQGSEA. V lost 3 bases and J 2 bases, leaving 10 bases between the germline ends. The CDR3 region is CSVDQGGNYGYTF. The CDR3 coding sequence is TGCAGCGTTGACCAGGGTGGAAACTATGGCTACACCTTC.

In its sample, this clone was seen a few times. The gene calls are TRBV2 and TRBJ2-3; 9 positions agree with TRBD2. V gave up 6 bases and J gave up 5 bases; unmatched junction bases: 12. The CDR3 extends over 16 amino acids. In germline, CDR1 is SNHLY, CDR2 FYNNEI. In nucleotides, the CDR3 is TGTGCCAGCAGACCTTTTGCGGGGGGGGCCGGAGATACGCAGTATTTT. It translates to CASRPFAGGAGDTQYF.

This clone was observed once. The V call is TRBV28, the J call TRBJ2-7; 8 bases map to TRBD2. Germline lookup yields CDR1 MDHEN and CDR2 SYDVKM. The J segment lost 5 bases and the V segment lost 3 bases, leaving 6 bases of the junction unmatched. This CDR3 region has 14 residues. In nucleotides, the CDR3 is TGTGCCAGCAGTTTTGTACCGCGGGGGGACGAGCAGTACTTC. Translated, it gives CASSFVPRGDEQYF.

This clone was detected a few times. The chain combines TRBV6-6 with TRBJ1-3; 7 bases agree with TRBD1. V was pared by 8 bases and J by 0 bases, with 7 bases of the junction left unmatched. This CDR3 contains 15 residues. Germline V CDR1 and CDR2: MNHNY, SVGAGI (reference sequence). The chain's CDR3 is CASWDRLSSGNTIYF. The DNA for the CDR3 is TGTGCCAGCTGGGACAGACTGAGCTCTGGAAACACCATATATTTT.

CDR3 protein: CASSRQTDTEAFF. CDR3 DNA sequence: TGTGCCAGCTCACGACAGACAGACACTGAAGCTTTCTTT. The chain recombines TRBV18 with TRBJ1-1; possibly TRBD1 for D (5 bases). This CDR3 has 13 amino acids. Deletions cut 4 bases from V and 3 bases from J, with 9 bases between. The germline CDR1 and CDR2 sequences are KGHSH and LQKENI. The full variable domain, completed using reference TRBV18 and TRBJ1-1, is NAGVMQNPRHLVRRRGQEARLRCSPMKGHSHVYWYRQLPEEGLKFMVYLQKENIIDESGMPKERFSAEFPKEGPSILRIQQVVRGDSAAYFCASSRQTDTEAFFGQGTRLTVV.

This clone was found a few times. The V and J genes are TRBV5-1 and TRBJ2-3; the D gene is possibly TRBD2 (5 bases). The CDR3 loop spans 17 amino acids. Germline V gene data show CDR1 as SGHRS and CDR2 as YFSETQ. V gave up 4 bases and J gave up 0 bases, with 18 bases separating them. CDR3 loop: CASSRTSTADSTDTQYF. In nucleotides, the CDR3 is TGCGCCAGCAGCCGTACTAGTACAGCGGATAGCACAGATACGCAGTATTTT.

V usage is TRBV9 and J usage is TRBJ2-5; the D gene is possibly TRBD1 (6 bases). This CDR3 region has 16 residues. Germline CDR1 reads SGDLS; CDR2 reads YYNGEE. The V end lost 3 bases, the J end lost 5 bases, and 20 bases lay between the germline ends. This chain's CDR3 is CASSAPQGSTRETQYF. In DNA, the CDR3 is TGTGCCAGCAGCGCCCCCCAGGGGTCCACTCGGGAGACCCAGTACTTC.

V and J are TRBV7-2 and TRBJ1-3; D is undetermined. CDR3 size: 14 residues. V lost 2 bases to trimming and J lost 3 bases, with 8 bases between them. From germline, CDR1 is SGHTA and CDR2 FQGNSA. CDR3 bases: TGTGCCAGCAGCTTAACGGGAGGTGGAAACACCATATATTTT. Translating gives CASSLTGGGNTIYF.

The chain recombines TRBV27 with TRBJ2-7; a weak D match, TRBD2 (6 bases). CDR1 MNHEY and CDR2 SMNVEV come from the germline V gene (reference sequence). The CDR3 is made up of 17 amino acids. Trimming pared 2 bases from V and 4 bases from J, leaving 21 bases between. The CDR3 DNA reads TGTGCCAGCAGTTTAGGTAGAGAGGGGACTGGAACTTACGAGCAGTACTTC. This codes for CASSLGREGTGTYEQYF.